What follows are 18 T cell receptor beta chains derived from one specimen sequenced in a study of identical twins. TCRdb called the 5' RACE reads again in MiXCR, with one record for every CDR3 protein. The sample has under 350,000 distinct CDR3 sequences, 8.5% to 9.5% seen once. The sample was also reused in another study, on yellow fever vaccine responses in identical twins.

The sample comprised CD8+ T cells sorted from blood. The receptors stem from a woman between 18 and 29 years old in good health.

This chain uses TRBV29-1 with TRBJ1-5; a weak D match, TRBD1 (6 bases). Trimming stripped 1 base from V and 0 bases from J, with 10 bases between. Germline lookup yields CDR1 SQVTM and CDR2 ANQGSEA. This CDR3 region has 15 residues. CDR3 in DNA: TGCAGCGTTGAAGTCGAGGGGGATAGCAATCAGCCCCAGCATTTT. Translated: CSVEVEGDSNQPQHF.

In this sample, this clonotype turned up many times. This chain joins TRBV28 and TRBJ2-5; weak D call: TRBD2 (6 bases). The CDR3 totals 15 residues. Trimming removed 6 bases at V and 2 bases at J, with 16 bases between. Germline V gene lookup returns CDR1 MDHEN and CDR2 SYDVKM. CDR3 DNA sequence: TGTGCCAGCAGGAAACCTAGCGCCTTACAAGAGACCCAGTACTTC. As protein: CASRKPSALQETQYF.

The genes are TRBV27 and TRBJ2-2; unclear D gene. Germline CDR1 reads MNHEY; CDR2 reads SMNVEV (reference sequence). The CDR3 runs 14 residues. The germline V and J ends were trimmed by 4 bases and 3 bases, with 9 bases remaining between them. The CDR3 loop reads CASSSLTHTGELFF. CDR3 DNA: TGTGCCAGCAGTTCCTTGACTCACACCGGGGAGCTGTTTTTT.

The rearrangement links TRBV7-2 to TRBJ2-7; D possibly corresponds to TRBD2 (6 bases). The CDR3 totals 16 residues. Deletions cut 1 base from V and 3 bases from J, with 16 bases between. Per germline, CDR1 SGHTA and CDR2 FQGNSA. The chain's CDR3 is CASSLGWRGKIYEQYF. The CDR3 DNA sequence: TGTGCCAGCAGCTTAGGGTGGCGGGGAAAAATCTACGAGCAGTACTTC.

This clonotype has more than one count but fewer than ten. The J gene is TRBJ1-2, the V gene TRBV15, with D maybe TRBD1 (5 bases). V shed 0 bases and J shed 3 bases, with 8 bases lying between them. The CDR3 length is 14 residues. Per the germline V gene, CDR1 is LNHNV and CDR2 is YYDKDF (reference sequence). The CDR3 DNA is TGTGCCACCAGCAGAGATAGGGGAGACTATGGCTACACCTTC. It is translated as CATSRDRGDYGYTF. The full variable domain, with the rest looked up from reference TRBV15 and TRBJ1-2, is DAMVIQNPRYQVTQFGKPVTLSCSQTLNHNVMYWYQQKSSQAPKLLFHYYDKDFNNEADTPDNFQSRRPNTSFCFLDIRSPGLGDTAMYLCATSRDRGDYGYTFGSGTRLTVV.

The CDR3 coding sequence is TGCGCCAGCAGCTGGCCAGACGCGAACACCGGGGAGCTGTTTTTT. Translation gives CASSWPDANTGELFF. The rearrangement joins TRBV5-1 to TRBJ2-2, with D hard to call. Between the trimmed V and J ends, which lost 3 bases and 0 bases, there was a span of 9 bases. CDR1 is SGHRS, CDR2 YFSETQ, per germline. The CDR3 runs 15 residues.

This chain joins TRBV27 and TRBJ1-2; a weak D match, TRBD1 (5 bases). CDR1 and CDR2 from the germline V gene are MNHEY and SMNVEV (reference sequence). CDR3 length: 13 residues. Deletions cut 8 bases from V and 6 bases from J, with 16 bases between. The CDR3 DNA reads as TGTGCCAGCGGAACTTGGCAGGGAGATGGCTACACCTTC. Its translation is CASGTWQGDGYTF.

This clonotype was detected many times. The V call is TRBV29-1, the J call TRBJ2-7; 7 bases map to TRBD1. Trimming removed 5 bases from V and 1 base from J; junction bases left unmatched: 5. The CDR3 totals 13 residues. Per the germline V gene, CDR1 is SQVTM and CDR2 is ANQGSEA. The CDR3 nucleotides read TGCAGCGTTATTCCGGGACAGTCCTACGAGCAGTACTTC. This translates into CSVIPGQSYEQYF.

This clonotype appeared a few times. The rearrangement uses TRBV29-1 and TRBJ1-1; D perhaps matches TRBD1 (5 bases). CDR1 and CDR2 (germline): SQVTM, ANQGSEA. V dropped 5 bases and J dropped 4 bases, with 11 bases sitting between them. CDR3 length equals 12 residues. DNA of the CDR3: TGCAGCGTTCCAGGGTCGGGCACTGAAGCTTTCTTT. This sequence encodes CSVPGSGTEAFF. Full variable domain (remainder filled in from reference TRBV29-1 and TRBJ1-1): SAVISQKPSRDICQRGTSLTIQCQVDSQVTMMFWYRQQPGQSLTLIATANQGSEATYESGFVIDKFPISRPNLTFSTLTVSNMSPEDSSIYLCSVPGSGTEAFFGQGTRLTVV.

This clonotype was counted many times. The chain links TRBV4-3 to TRBJ2-1; D is perhaps TRBD1 or TRBD2 (5 bases each). Germline loops: CDR1 LGHNA, CDR2 YSLEER. Deletions cut 1 base from V and 3 bases from J, with 13 bases between. This CDR3 region has 16 residues. Here the CDR3 reads CASSQGGAGDYNEQFF. The CDR3 DNA is TGCGCCAGCAGCCAAGGTGGGGCCGGGGACTACAATGAGCAGTTCTTC.

As for this clonotype: One base away lies a much larger clone, so this may be a sequencing read error. The gene calls are TRBV27 and TRBJ2-3, with 9 nucleotides matching TRBD2. Germline loops: CDR1 MNHEY, CDR2 SMNVEV (reference sequence). The CDR3 is 15 amino acids. Trimming took 5 bases from V and 1 from J; bases not matched to a gene: 4. The CDR3 DNA reads as TGTGCCAGCAGTCCAGTAGCGGGAGGCACAGATACGCAGTATTTT. Its protein product is CASSPVAGGTDTQYF.

The V call is TRBV7-3, the J call TRBJ2-3; TRBD2 matches 10 bases. In germline, CDR1 is SGHTA, CDR2 FQGTGA. The J segment lost 2 bases and the V segment lost 8 bases, leaving 4 bases of the junction unmatched. The CDR3 sequence is 14 residues long. The DNA for the CDR3 is TGTGCCAGCCGGAGCGGGGGGGCCACAGATACGCAGTATTTT. Translation gives CASRSGGATDTQYF.

This clonotype was counted ten times or more. J is TRBJ1-6 and V is TRBV7-9, with D uncertain. CDR1 is SEHNR and CDR2 is FQNEAQ in the germline V gene (reference sequence). Trimming took 5 bases from V and 10 from J, leaving 15 bases between them. CDR3 length: 14 amino acids. The CDR3 bases are TGTGCCAGCAGCACCAGCACGGGGAAATCACCCCTCCACTTT. It yields the protein CASSTSTGKSPLHF.

V and J are TRBV2 and TRBJ1-3; perhaps TRBD1 as D (5 bases). Trimming shortened V by 7 bases and J by 0 bases, and 13 bases separated the two germline ends. Germline V gene data show CDR1 as SNHLY and CDR2 as FYNNEI. The length of the CDR3 is 15 residues. The CDR3 is CASNWDRSSGNTIYF. DNA for the CDR3: TGTGCCAGCAACTGGGACCGAAGCTCTGGAAACACCATATATTTT.

This chain links TRBV24-1 with TRBJ2-7; 8 bases map to TRBD1. V trimming: 4 bases; J trimming: 3 bases; junction bases outside the gene matches: 10. CDR3 size: 16 residues. The V gene's germline CDR1 is KGHDR and CDR2 SFDVKD. The CDR3 here is CATSDSDRGNRYEQYF. Here the CDR3 DNA reads TGTGCCACCAGTGACTCCGACAGGGGAAATCGCTACGAGCAGTACTTC.

The sample holds many counts of this clonotype. V is TRBV11-2 and J is TRBJ2-5, with 10 bases lining up with TRBD2. The germline V gene has CDR1 SGHAT and CDR2 FQNNGV. The V gene end was trimmed by 2 bases and the J gene end by 7 bases; junction bases not matched to a gene: 10. CDR3 length: 16 amino acids. CDR3 sequence: CASSLRPSGSNWTQYF. The CDR3 nucleotides read TGTGCCAGCAGCTTACGCCCTAGCGGGAGTAATTGGACCCAGTACTTC.

This clonotype came up many times. This chain links TRBV27 with TRBJ1-1; TRBD1 matches at 8 bases. The CDR3 extends over 14 amino acids. The germline V gene encodes CDR1 MNHEY and CDR2 SMNVEV (reference sequence). The V and J ends lost 6 bases and 0 bases, in that order; junction bases with no gene match: 3. The CDR3 sequence: CASRGTGMNTEAFF. CDR3 nucleotide sequence: TGTGCCAGCAGAGGGACAGGCATGAACACTGAAGCTTTCTTT.

This chain joins TRBV15 and TRBJ1-6, with TRBD1 matching 7 bases. Trimming took 3 bases from V and 5 from J; bases not matched to a gene: 1. The germline V gene encodes CDR1 LNHNV and CDR2 YYDKDF (reference sequence). This CDR3 comprises 14 residues. DNA of the CDR3: TGTGCCACCAGCAGGGGACAGAATAATTCACCCCTCCACTTT. Protein sequence: CATSRGQNNSPLHF.